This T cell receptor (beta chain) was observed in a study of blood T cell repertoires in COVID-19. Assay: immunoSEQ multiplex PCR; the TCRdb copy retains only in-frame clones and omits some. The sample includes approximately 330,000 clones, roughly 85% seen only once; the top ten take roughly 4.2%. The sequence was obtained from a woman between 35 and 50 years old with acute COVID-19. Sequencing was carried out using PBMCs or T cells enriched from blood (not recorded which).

The CDR3 region is CASSPSGGDYNEQFF. The CDR3 region has the DNA TGTGCCAGCAGCCCTAGCGGGGGGGACTACAATGAGCAGTTCTTC. The rearrangement links TRBV3-1 (or the pseudogene TRBV3-2) to TRBJ2-1, with TRBD2 identical over 12 bases. The J segment lost 3 bases and the V segment lost 4 bases, leaving 1 base of the junction unmatched. This CDR3 has 15 amino acids. CDR1 LGHDT and CDR2 YNNKEL come from the germline V gene (reference sequence).